This TCR beta chain was recorded in a study of blood T cell repertoires in COVID-19 (dated by TCRdb to the early 2020s). Study-wide context: Collaborator samples came from the United States, Italy and Spain and covered acute and convalescent phases of COVID-19. The prospective study material was composed of cDNA or gDNA derived from T cells, B-cell-depleted T cells, or PBMCs. The dataset comprised deeply sampled blood TCRbeta repertoires from subjects exposed to, actively infected with, or recovered from COVID-19. The repertoires were released in a freely available public database meant as a resource for research on the immune response to SARS-CoV-2. The samples were drawn from two sources: the first 160 participants of the ongoing ImmuneRACE study, and fewer than 1,500 subjects contributed by 6 global collaborators. Sample metadata almost always included a de-identified subject ID, COVID-19 status, age in years and sex. Where available, HLA class I and class II types were taken from metadata supplied by the sample provider and were not determined by assay-based typing. What the authors observed across the whole study: How much clinical and demographic metadata was included differed by source and by participant, and the metadata was provided uncurated.

The V and J ends are trimmed by 2 bases and 7 bases, leaving 9 bases between them. The germline V gene encodes CDR1 SGHKS and CDR2 YYEKEE (reference sequence). Spanning cysteine to phenylalanine, the CDR3 consists of 12 amino acids. Only the CDR3 DNA is retained, 36 bases long and in frame from the first base. The immunoSEQ Assay, a bias-controlled multiplex PCR, was used to amplify TCRbeta CDR3 regions from genomic DNA. In the source study's methods: Nucleated cell counts per sample were estimated from amplification of reference gene primers within the assay. To quantify the absolute abundance of each unique TCRbeta CDR3 rearrangement, sequence reads were collapsed and filtered. For each sample, productive Simpson clonality was calculated by taking the square root of Simpson's diversity index across productive rearrangements. TCRdb's version of the immuneACCESS table is confined to in-frame rearrangements and falls short of the full clone set. An unresolved V gene accounts for under half of the shortfall where checked; the remainder is of unknown origin. The DNA gave D and trimming, while V, J and clone size come from that table. Across this sample there are 280,000 or so clones, with over 75% seen only once. Jointly, the top ten make up more than 10% of the sample.

Points on this clone: There is no known antigen for this receptor. No much larger clone exists at a distance of one base, and base qualities are not known.

Each collaborating institution followed its own protocols to collect whole blood in K2EDTA tubes. For TCRbeta analysis, collaborators shipped samples as frozen whole blood, isolated PBMCs, or DNA extracted from either of those sample types. In this chain, TRBV5-5 is recombined with TRBJ1-2; the D gene assignment is ambiguous. This receptor was obtained from a human donor in a cohort sampled during active COVID-19. Sequenced: peripheral blood. The CDR3 reads as follows: CASSFLSFGYTF. In nucleotides, the sequence is TGTGCCAGCAGCTTTTTATCGTTTGGCTACACCTTC. Here the CDR3 is joined to the reference TRBV5-5 and TRBJ1-2 genes, and the full variable domain is: DAGVTQSPTHLIKTRGQQVTLRCSPISGHKSVSWYQQVLGQGPQFIFQYYEKEERGRGNFPDRFSARQFPNYSSELNVNALLLGDSALYLCASSFLSFGYTFGSGTRLTVV.